This is a list of T cell receptor beta chains from one sample in a study of low-dose radiotherapy and immunotherapy resistance in tumors. From the reads, TCRdb called clonotypes with MiXCR, one entry per CDR3 protein. The table lists 30,000 to 50,000 distinct CDR3 sequences, roughly a third of them singletons. The sequencing here drew on PBMCs, taken before treatment. The receptors stem from a male donor with gallbladder cancer. Both conserved end residues are part of each CDR3. Fields, in order: J gene, clone size, V gene, D gene, CDR3 protein, CDR3 DNA. D genes are given only for firm matches. Clone size is shown for a subset of rows, as once, few, many or a class of expanded clone.

J gene: TRBJ1-1
clone size: many
V gene: TRBV18
D gene: NA
CDR3 protein: CASSPLGGQEAFF
CDR3 DNA: TGTGCCAGCTCCCCCCTCGGAGGGCAGGAAGCTTTCTTT

J gene: TRBJ2-5
clone size: many
V gene: TRBV9
D gene: TRBD2
CDR3 protein: CASSVDDTSAETQYF
CDR3 DNA: TGTGCCAGCAGCGTAGACGATACTAGCGCAGAGACCCAGTACTTC

J gene: TRBJ2-3
clone size: many
V gene: TRBV20-1
D gene: NA
CDR3 protein: CSARVLLETDTQYF
CDR3 DNA: TGCAGTGCTAGAGTCCTACTAGAAACAGATACGCAGTATTTT

J gene: TRBJ2-7
clone size: medium-sized
V gene: TRBV28
D gene: TRBD2
CDR3 protein: CASSPGGGESSYEQYF
CDR3 DNA: TGTGCCAGCAGTCCGGGTGGGGGGGAAAGCTCCTACGAGCAGTACTTC

J gene: TRBJ2-7
clone size: many
V gene: TRBV3-1
D gene: TRBD1
CDR3 protein: CASSRQGAYEQYF
CDR3 DNA: TGTGCCAGCAGTAGACAGGGGGCCTACGAGCAGTACTTC

J gene: TRBJ1-6
clone size: many
V gene: TRBV3-1
D gene: NA
CDR3 protein: CASSPSIYSPLHF
CDR3 DNA: TGTGCCAGCAGCCCCTCGATCTATTCACCCCTCCACTTT

J gene: TRBJ2-3
clone size: NA
V gene: TRBV5-1
D gene: NA
CDR3 protein: CASSLGGAFTDTQYF
CDR3 DNA: TGCGCCAGCAGCTTGGGAGGGGCTTTCACAGATACGCAGTATTTT

J gene: TRBJ1-4
clone size: many
V gene: TRBV7-9
D gene: NA
CDR3 protein: CASSSETEKLFF
CDR3 DNA: TGTGCCAGCAGCTCAGAGACTGAAAAACTGTTTTTT

J gene: TRBJ2-2
clone size: NA
V gene: TRBV7-6
D gene: NA
CDR3 protein: CASSLAAAFGELFF
CDR3 DNA: TGTGCCAGCAGCTTAGCGGCCGCCTTCGGGGAGCTGTTTTTT

J gene: TRBJ1-2
clone size: many
V gene: TRBV29-1
D gene: TRBD1
CDR3 protein: CSDGDRGSGYTF
CDR3 DNA: TGCAGCGACGGGGACAGGGGCAGTGGCTACACCTTC

J gene: TRBJ2-3
clone size: NA
V gene: TRBV5-4
D gene: NA
CDR3 protein: CASRPGGTRTDTQYF
CDR3 DNA: TGTGCCAGCAGGCCGGGGGGCACCCGCACAGATACGCAGTATTTT

J gene: TRBJ2-5
clone size: medium-sized
V gene: TRBV6-2/TRBV6-3
D gene: NA
CDR3 protein: CASNGRGGGETQYF
CDR3 DNA: TGTGCCAGCAATGGTAGAGGGGGTGGTGAGACCCAGTACTTC

J gene: TRBJ1-2
clone size: NA
V gene: TRBV27
D gene: NA
CDR3 protein: CASGRGGVLGYTF
CDR3 DNA: TGTGCCAGCGGTAGGGGGGGCGTTCTAGGCTACACCTTC

J gene: TRBJ2-7
clone size: many
V gene: TRBV7-9
D gene: NA
CDR3 protein: CASSLGGPPYEQYF
CDR3 DNA: TGTGCCAGCAGCTTAGGGGGGCCCCCCTACGAGCAGTACTTC

J gene: TRBJ1-6
clone size: NA
V gene: TRBV27
D gene: NA
CDR3 protein: CASTALLGSSYNSPLHF
CDR3 DNA: TGTGCCAGCACCGCCCTCTTAGGGAGCTCCTATAATTCACCCCTCCACTTT

J gene: TRBJ2-2
clone size: many
V gene: TRBV3-1
D gene: TRBD2
CDR3 protein: CASSQGLASTGELFF
CDR3 DNA: TGTGCCAGCAGCCAAGGACTAGCAAGCACCGGGGAGCTGTTTTTT

J gene: TRBJ2-7
clone size: many
V gene: TRBV4-2
D gene: TRBD2
CDR3 protein: CASSQVGSGLAGFMGEQYF
CDR3 DNA: TGTGCCAGCAGCCAAGTAGGGTCCGGACTAGCGGGATTTATGGGCGAGCAGTACTTC

J gene: TRBJ2-3
clone size: many
V gene: TRBV4-1
D gene: NA
CDR3 protein: CASSQGRLGASTDTQYF
CDR3 DNA: TGCGCCAGCAGCCAAGGCCGTCTTGGGGCTAGCACAGATACGCAGTATTTT

J gene: TRBJ2-7
clone size: few
V gene: TRBV20-1
D gene: TRBD1
CDR3 protein: CSARASGTGRLGVVYF
CDR3 DNA: TGCAGTGCTAGGGCCTCCGGGACAGGGCGCCTGGGCGTCGTGTACTTC

J gene: TRBJ2-7
clone size: NA
V gene: TRBV27
D gene: NA
CDR3 protein: CASTSQKKSEQYF
CDR3 DNA: TGTGCCAGCACAAGCCAAAAAAAGTCCGAGCAGTACTTC

J gene: TRBJ1-1
clone size: many
V gene: TRBV19
D gene: NA
CDR3 protein: CASIGTVNTEAFF
CDR3 DNA: TGTGCCAGTATCGGGACGGTGAACACTGAAGCTTTCTTT

J gene: TRBJ2-7
clone size: many
V gene: TRBV7-2
D gene: TRBD1
CDR3 protein: CASSLRQGPSYEQYF
CDR3 DNA: TGTGCCAGCAGCCTAAGACAGGGGCCTTCCTACGAGCAGTACTTC

J gene: TRBJ2-7
clone size: few
V gene: TRBV2
D gene: TRBD1
CDR3 protein: CASSWTGPSYEQYF
CDR3 DNA: TGTGCCAGCAGCTGGACAGGACCTTCCTACGAGCAGTACTTC

J gene: TRBJ1-5
clone size: many
V gene: TRBV5-1
D gene: NA
CDR3 protein: CASSLDSGNQPQHF
CDR3 DNA: TGCGCCAGCAGCTTGGACAGCGGCAATCAGCCCCAGCATTTT

J gene: TRBJ2-1
clone size: NA
V gene: TRBV5-1
D gene: TRBD2
CDR3 protein: CASSTVAGGANEQFF
CDR3 DNA: TGCGCCAGCAGCACAGTAGCGGGAGGCGCGAATGAGCAGTTCTTC

J gene: TRBJ2-7
clone size: NA
V gene: TRBV6-4
D gene: TRBD1
CDR3 protein: CASSDSLGQVLTYEQYF
CDR3 DNA: TGTGCCAGCAGTGACTCGTTGGGACAGGTACTGACCTACGAGCAGTACTTC

J gene: TRBJ2-1
clone size: many
V gene: TRBV12-3/TRBV12-4
D gene: NA
CDR3 protein: CASSLSVNEQFF
CDR3 DNA: TGTGCCAGCAGCCTTAGCGTGAATGAGCAGTTCTTC

J gene: TRBJ2-2
clone size: many
V gene: TRBV5-4
D gene: TRBD2
CDR3 protein: CASSLALGLAGGSTGELFF
CDR3 DNA: TGTGCCAGCAGCTTGGCCCTGGGACTAGCGGGAGGAAGTACCGGGGAGCTGTTTTTT

J gene: TRBJ2-5
clone size: many
V gene: TRBV5-1
D gene: NA
CDR3 protein: CASSLISWGGTQETQYF
CDR3 DNA: TGCGCCAGCAGCTTGATATCGTGGGGGGGCACACAAGAGACCCAGTACTTC

J gene: TRBJ2-1
clone size: medium-sized
V gene: TRBV28
D gene: NA
CDR3 protein: CASSPGARAAEQFF
CDR3 DNA: TGTGCCAGCAGTCCTGGGGCCAGGGCGGCTGAGCAGTTCTTC

J gene: TRBJ2-1
clone size: NA
V gene: TRBV23-1
D gene: TRBD2
CDR3 protein: CASRLDTGGTPQPYNEQFF
CDR3 DNA: TGCGCCAGCAGACTCGATACGGGGGGAACCCCCCAACCGTACAATGAGCAGTTCTTC

J gene: TRBJ2-7
clone size: once
V gene: TRBV21-1
D gene: NA
CDR3 protein: CASSKVPAGGYEQYF
CDR3 DNA: TGTGCCAGCAGCAAAGTCCCGGCAGGGGGCTACGAGCAGTACTTC

J gene: TRBJ2-5
clone size: many
V gene: TRBV20-1
D gene: TRBD1
CDR3 protein: CSAPPLGQGRETQYF
CDR3 DNA: TGCAGTGCTCCCCCGCTGGGACAGGGGCGGGAGACCCAGTACTTC

J gene: TRBJ1-4
clone size: many
V gene: TRBV12-3/TRBV12-4
D gene: NA
CDR3 protein: CASSLGRGLSEKLFF
CDR3 DNA: TGTGCCAGCAGTTTGGGGAGGGGGTTGTCCGAAAAACTGTTTTTT

J gene: TRBJ2-3
clone size: many
V gene: TRBV7-2
D gene: TRBD2
CDR3 protein: CASSPSGSGTDTQYF
CDR3 DNA: TGTGCCAGCAGCCCAAGCGGGAGCGGCACAGATACGCAGTATTTT